The next 30 T cell receptor beta chains were all read from a single sample in a study of CD8 T cells in ankylosing spondylitis. TCRdb fed the 5' RACE reads into MiXCR, producing one record per CDR3 protein. The table lists approximately 140,000 distinct CDR3 sequences, under 55% of them singletons. What was sequenced was synovial fluid, either unsorted or a sorted T cell fraction (not recorded which). These receptor sequences come from a male donor with ankylosing spondylitis.

This clonotype was counted between two and nine times. The chain recombines TRBV4-1 with TRBJ1-1; D gene unclear. Germline lookup yields CDR1 MGHRA and CDR2 YSYEKL. Trimming shortened V by 1 base and J by 3 bases, and 15 bases separated the two germline ends. This CDR3 has 16 residues. The CDR3 is CASSQVWERRHTEAFF. The CDR3 nucleotides read TGCGCCAGCAGCCAAGTTTGGGAACGGCGACACACTGAAGCTTTCTTT.

This clonotype was seen more than once but under ten times. The V call is TRBV2, the J call TRBJ1-1; D unclear. V lost 2 bases and J 2 bases, leaving 6 bases between the germline ends. The germline V gene encodes CDR1 SNHLY and CDR2 FYNNEI. This CDR3 comprises 13 residues. The CDR3 spells CASSEWANTEAFF. CDR3 sequence (DNA): TGTGCCAGCAGTGAATGGGCTAACACTGAAGCTTTCTTT.

The V and J genes are TRBV4-2 and TRBJ2-4; D might be TRBD1 or TRBD2, each matching 5 bases. V was clipped by 3 bases and J by 1 base, with 19 bases between them. The CDR3 spans 18 residues. From germline, CDR1 is LGHNA and CDR2 YNFKEQ. CDR3 loop: CASSQRKIGAMAKNIQYF. As DNA, the CDR3 is TGTGCCAGCAGCCAGCGAAAGATCGGGGCTATGGCCAAAAACATTCAGTACTTC.

The V call is TRBV2, the J call TRBJ1-6; unclear D gene. V was pared by 0 bases and J by 8 bases, with 14 bases between. Germline V gene data show CDR1 as SNHLY and CDR2 as FYNNEI. The CDR3 length is 16 residues. CDR3 amino acids: CASSEAGWGFDSPLHF. In DNA, the CDR3 is TGTGCCAGCAGTGAAGCGGGTTGGGGTTTCGATTCACCCCTCCACTTT. Drawing the rest from reference TRBV2 and TRBJ1-6, the complete variable domain is EPEVTQTPSHQVTQMGQEVILRCVPISNHLYFYWYRQILGQKVEFLVSFYNNEISEKSEIFDDQFSVERPDGSNFTLKIRSTKLEDSAMYFCASSEAGWGFDSPLHFGNGTRLTVT.

The chain uses TRBV6-2 or TRBV6-3 and TRBJ2-3; D possibly matches TRBD1 or TRBD2 (5 bases each). V lost 5 bases and J lost 4, with 16 bases in between. CDR3 size: 15 residues. Germline CDR1 and CDR2: MNHEY and SVGEGT. The CDR3 region is CASSGTPDSSDTQYF. The CDR3, as DNA: TGTGCCAGCAGTGGGACCCCCGACAGTTCAGATACGCAGTATTTT.

In its sample, this clonotype was seen many times. The J gene is TRBJ2-5, the V gene TRBV2; 9 bases match TRBD1. J gave up 3 bases and V 2 bases, and 4 bases lay outside the gene matches. From germline, CDR1 is SNHLY and CDR2 FYNNEI. The CDR3 covers 15 residues. The CDR3 sequence is CASSEWGTGKETQYF. DNA of the CDR3: TGTGCCAGCAGTGAATGGGGGACAGGGAAAGAGACCCAGTACTTC.

This clonotype was recorded once. This chain links TRBV10-3 with TRBJ2-2; 7 bases align to TRBD2. The germline CDR1 and CDR2 sequences are ENHRY and SYGVKD. CDR3 size: 16 residues. J gave up 0 bases and V 0 bases, and 1 base lay outside the gene matches. The DNA of the CDR3 is TGTGCCATCAGTGAGTCACGGGGGGCGAACACCGGGGAGCTGTTTTTT. This encodes CAISESRGANTGELFF.

The chain has TRBV12-3 or TRBV12-4 and TRBJ2-3, with 11 bases matching TRBD2. Losses at the gene ends were 6 bases for V and 6 bases for J; bases not matched to a gene: 8. The CDR3 extends over 15 amino acids. The CDR3 DNA reads as TGTGCCAGCAGCCCCGGACTAGCGGGCTGGGATACGCAGTATTTT. As protein: CASSPGLAGWDTQYF.

The chain joins TRBV7-6 to TRBJ2-7, with 11 bases aligning to TRBD2. Germline-derived CDR1 and CDR2 are SGHVS and FNYEAQ. V gave up 1 base and J gave up 3 bases; unmatched junction bases: 11. This CDR3 is built from 18 residues. CDR3 DNA sequence: TGTGCCAGCAGCTTAGGATTTAGCGGGAGGGTGGGGAGCTACGAGCAGTACTTC. Amino acids: CASSLGFSGRVGSYEQYF.

V and J are TRBV4-3 and TRBJ2-1, with D maybe TRBD1 (5 bases). This CDR3 comprises 13 residues. The V and J ends lost 0 bases and 12 bases respectively, with 12 bases between them. Germline V gene data show CDR1 as LGHNA and CDR2 as YSLEER. CDR3 in amino acids: CASSQDFLGRQFF. CDR3 sequence (DNA): TGCGCCAGCAGCCAAGATTTTTTGGGGCGGCAGTTCTTC.

The gene calls are TRBV15 and TRBJ1-2; D is uncertain. In germline, CDR1 is LNHNV, CDR2 YYDKDF (reference sequence). The germline V and J ends were trimmed by 3 bases and 1 base, with 15 bases remaining between them. The CDR3 runs to 16 residues. The CDR3 loop reads CATSRFPGVLNYGYTF. The CDR3 nucleotides read TGTGCCACCAGCAGGTTCCCCGGGGTCCTTAACTATGGCTACACCTTC.

The sample holds a few counts of this clonotype. This rearrangement joins TRBV11-2 to TRBJ2-7; TRBD1 or TRBD2 may be the D gene (6 bases each). V gave up 1 base and J gave up 4 bases, with 20 bases separating them. CDR3 size: 17 residues. Germline V gene data show CDR1 as SGHAT and CDR2 as FQNNGV. The CDR3 sequence is CASSLVGGRPTTYEQYF. In nucleotides, the CDR3 is TGTGCCAGCAGCTTAGTCGGGGGCCGGCCGACAACTTACGAGCAGTACTTC.

The chain carries TRBV12-3 or TRBV12-4 and TRBJ1-5, with D possibly being TRBD1 (6 bases). The CDR3 spans 14 residues. The ends were cut back, 3 bases at V and 6 bases at J, with 12 bases in the middle. The DNA of the CDR3 is TGTGCCAGCAGTTTGGTACAGGGAACTCAGCCCCAGCATTTT. Its translation is CASSLVQGTQPQHF.

This clonotype was counted between two and nine times. The chain carries TRBV29-1 and TRBJ2-5; D is perhaps TRBD1 (6 bases). Germline CDR1 SQVTM, CDR2 ANQGSEA. The CDR3 extends over 13 amino acids. V lost 0 bases and J lost 3, with 8 bases in between. CDR3: CSVEDWTEETQYF. The CDR3 DNA follows: TGCAGCGTTGAAGATTGGACAGAAGAGACCCAGTACTTC.

This clonotype was seen just once. The rearrangement uses TRBV12-3 or TRBV12-4 and TRBJ1-2; no clear D. Trimming took 5 bases from V and 2 from J, leaving 12 bases between them. The CDR3 runs 14 residues. This chain's CDR3 is CASSAETINYGYTF. The CDR3 DNA is TGTGCCAGCAGTGCAGAGACGATCAACTATGGCTACACCTTC.

The chain links TRBV29-1 to TRBJ2-7, with 7 bases identical to TRBD2. Trimming cost V 4 bases and J 1 base; bases outside gene matches: 1. The germline CDR1 and CDR2 sequences are SQVTM and ANQGSEA. The CDR3 length is 12 residues. This CDR3 is CSVGLASYEQYF. CDR3 nucleotide sequence: TGCAGCGTTGGACTAGCTTCCTACGAGCAGTACTTC.

The table lists this clonotype with a few counts. The chain carries TRBV6-5 and TRBJ2-7; 14 bases line up with TRBD2. Germline V lookup: CDR1 MNHEY, CDR2 SVGAGI. Trimming took 4 bases from V and 5 from J; bases not matched to a gene: 10. This CDR3 has 17 amino acids. The CDR3 nucleotides read TGTGCCAGCAGTTTCTTACCCGGGACTAGCGGGAGCCACGAGCAGTACTTC. Its translation: CASSFLPGTSGSHEQYF.

This sequence joins TRBV11-3 and TRBJ2-1, with D uncertain. Trimming left V 5 bases short and J 3 bases short, with 8 bases between. The CDR3 has 13 amino acids. CDR1 and CDR2 (germline): SGHNT, YENEEA. This CDR3 is CASSQRDYNEQFF. For the CDR3, the DNA is TGTGCCAGCAGCCAAAGGGACTACAATGAGCAGTTCTTC.

This clonotype came up a few times. V usage is TRBV7-9 and J usage is TRBJ2-1, with 7 bases lining up with TRBD2. The CDR3 consists of 17 residues. Germline loops: CDR1 SEHNR, CDR2 FQNEAQ (reference sequence). The trim removed 5 bases at V and 1 base at J, leaving 11 bases unmatched. The CDR3 loop is CASSPLLAPLSYNEQFF. CDR3 DNA: TGTGCCAGCAGCCCGCTACTAGCGCCCCTATCCTACAATGAGCAGTTCTTC.

The V gene is TRBV27, the J gene TRBJ2-1; 7 positions match TRBD1. This CDR3 is built from 14 residues. Losses at the gene ends were 5 bases for V and 7 bases for J; bases not matched to a gene: 8. Germline CDR1 MNHEY, CDR2 SMNVEV (reference sequence). CDR3: CASSLLPQGNEQFF. The CDR3 DNA sequence: TGTGCCAGCAGTCTTTTACCACAGGGGAATGAGCAGTTCTTC.

The chain has TRBV12-3 or TRBV12-4 and TRBJ2-7; D might be TRBD1 (6 bases). V lost 5 bases to trimming and J lost 0 bases, with 8 bases between them. The CDR3 length is 13 residues. The CDR3 reads CASSRDNSYEQYF. For the CDR3, the DNA is TGTGCCAGCAGTCGGGACAACTCCTACGAGCAGTACTTC.

In its sample, this clonotype was seen a few times. The V call is TRBV7-2, the J call TRBJ2-7; D might be TRBD1 or TRBD2, each matching 6 bases. Germline loops: CDR1 SGHTA, CDR2 FQGNSA. Trimming took off 1 base at V and 3 bases at J, with 16 bases between the two ends. The CDR3 runs 16 residues. This CDR3 reads CASSLGPGAYSYEQYF. The CDR3 DNA sequence: TGTGCCAGCAGCTTAGGTCCGGGGGCCTATAGCTACGAGCAGTACTTC.

This clonotype showed up just a few times. This chain joins TRBV28 and TRBJ2-6; no definite D call. The V and J ends lost 6 bases and 3 bases respectively, with 9 bases between them. In germline, CDR1 is MDHEN, CDR2 SYDVKM. This CDR3 has 14 residues. In nucleotides, the CDR3 is TGTGCCAGCAGGGGTTGGGGTGGGGCCAACGTCCTGACTTTC. Residues: CASRGWGGANVLTF.

This chain joins TRBV24-1 and TRBJ2-2; D is unclear. V gave up 7 bases and J gave up 5 bases, with 10 bases separating them. This CDR3 is built from 13 residues. Germline V gives CDR1 KGHDR, CDR2 SFDVKD. CDR3 in DNA: TGTGCCACCAGCAGTTGGTGGACCGGGGAGCTGTTTTTT. Protein product: CATSSWWTGELFF.

This clonotype appeared a few times. This chain joins TRBV12-3 or TRBV12-4 and TRBJ1-2, with TRBD1 matching 7 bases. The V gene end was trimmed by 2 bases and the J gene end by 0 bases; junction bases not matched to a gene: 6. The CDR3 length is 16 residues. This CDR3 is CASSLIWGQSNYGYTF. For the CDR3, the DNA is TGTGCCAGCAGTTTAATATGGGGACAGTCTAACTATGGCTACACCTTC.

The rearrangement links TRBV11-2 to TRBJ1-3; possibly TRBD1 for D (5 bases). The CDR3 covers 14 residues. Germline V gene lookup returns CDR1 SGHAT and CDR2 FQNNGV. V was clipped by 2 bases and J by 0 bases, with 5 bases between them. The chain's CDR3 is CASSLQGSGNTIYF. CDR3 in DNA: TGTGCCAGCAGCTTACAGGGCTCTGGAAACACCATATATTTT.

This clonotype was observed a handful of times. This rearrangement joins TRBV11-2 to TRBJ2-1; no clear D gene. CDR3 size: 15 residues. Deletions cut 3 bases from V and 7 bases from J, with 16 bases between. The germline V gene has CDR1 SGHAT and CDR2 FQNNGV. The CDR3 DNA reads as TGTGCCAGCAGCTTGCACTCCATAGGACCTAATGAGCAGTTCTTC. Translating it yields CASSLHSIGPNEQFF.

This sequence joins TRBV21-1 and TRBJ1-5; the table's TRBD1 call for D was not verified on the DNA. TRBV21-1 is marked as a pseudogene. CDR3 length: 16 amino acids. The CDR3 loop is CARPLGPTGTNQPQHF. Written as DNA, the CDR3 is TGTGCCAGACCCCTGGGCCCGACAGGGACCAATCAGCCCCAGCATTTT.

For this clonotype: A much larger clone lies one base from this, so it may be a read error. The chain recombines TRBV6-1 with TRBJ1-5; D may be TRBD1 (5 bases). Germline CDR1 is MNHNS and CDR2 is SASEGT. This CDR3 has 13 residues. The CDR3 bases are TGTGCCAGCGCTGGGGAGGCTCCGGGGCCCCGGCATTTT. Encoded protein: CASAGEAPGPRHF.

CDR3 nucleotides: TGTGCCAGCAAGAAGACAGGCCCCCGATTCACAGATACGCAGTATTTT. Translation: CASKKTGPRFTDTQYF. V usage is TRBV5-5 and J usage is TRBJ2-3; a weak D match, TRBD1 (6 bases). Germline values: CDR1 SGHKS, CDR2 YYEKEE (reference sequence). The CDR3 extends over 16 amino acids. Trimming cost V 6 bases and J 2 bases, with 19 bases left between them.